This is a list of T cell receptor beta chains from one sample in a study of T cell responses to AZD1222 COVID-19 vaccine. Only in-frame clones appear in the TCRdb table, and some are missing; sequencing was by immunoSEQ multiplex PCR. This table has around 50,000 clones, about 81% appearing once. Sequenced material: peripheral blood, taken on day 0 of AZD1222 vaccination. The receptors shown here come from an adult in good health. Each CDR3 is given with its conserved first and last residue.

v_call | cdr3_length | cdr3_aa
TRBV6-6 | 14 | CASSGPPTGSPLHF
TRBV19 | 15 | CASSIGGTGSLEQYF
TRBV24-1 | 15 | CATSDPSGRADTQYF
TRBV7-9 | 13 | CASSATTYNEQFF
TRBV7-2 | 16 | CASSLGGHAYSYEQYF
TRBV6-2/TRBV6-3 | 15 | CASSSRDRVDQPQHF
TRBV10-2 | 16 | CASSETLTDSLYGYTF
TRBV6-4 | 18 | CASSGNRLAGKSSYEQYF
TRBV7-8 | 14 | CASSLVGRSYGYTF
TRBV14 | 15 | CASSQRHSQPGGQYF
TRBV6-5 | 14 | CASSGLAGLNEQFF
TRBV5-1 | 11 | CASSYDYEQYF
TRBV7-2 | 14 | CASSPRAGSYEQYF
TRBV6-2/TRBV6-3 | 17 | CASSYSSGFGAKQPQHF
TRBV5-4 | 15 | CASSFRGWYTDTQYF
TRBV7-9 | 11 | CASRLNTEAFF
TRBV20-1 | 12 | CSASPDSYEQYF
TRBV6-5 | 14 | CASSSNRDNYGYTF
TRBV28 | 12 | CASTPDRAEAFF
TRBV9 | 13 | CASSPSGSWVQYF
TRBV5-1 | 18 | CASSSGQGGSSYNSPLHF
TRBV2 | 12 | CASSEAQGEQYF
TRBV13 | 16 | CASSQTRTGAGYGYTF
TRBV6-4 | 15 | CATKDGQGPGYGYTF
TRBV27 | 13 | CASSFTNTGELFF
TRBV7-9 | 15 | CASSFNPTSGNTIYF
TRBV7-9 | 16 | CASSLSRPHPYNEQFF
TRBV19 | 14 | CASSISPSWDTQYF